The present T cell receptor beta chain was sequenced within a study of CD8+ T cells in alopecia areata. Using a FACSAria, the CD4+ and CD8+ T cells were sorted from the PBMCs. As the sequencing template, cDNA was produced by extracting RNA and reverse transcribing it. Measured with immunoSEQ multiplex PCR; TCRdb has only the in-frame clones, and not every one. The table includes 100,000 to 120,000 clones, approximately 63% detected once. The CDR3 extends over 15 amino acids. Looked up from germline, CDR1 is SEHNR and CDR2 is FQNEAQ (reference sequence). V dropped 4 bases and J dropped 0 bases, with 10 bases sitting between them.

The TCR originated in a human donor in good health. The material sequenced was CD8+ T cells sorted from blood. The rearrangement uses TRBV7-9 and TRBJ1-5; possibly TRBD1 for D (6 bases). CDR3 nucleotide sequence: TGTGCCAGCAGCTCTGGACAGCATAGCAATCAGCCCCAGCATTTT. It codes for CASSSGQHSNQPQHF.